This T cell receptor beta chain was captured by sequencing in a study of shared clonotypes between healthy human individuals. Genomic DNA of every subset was divided equally among multiple immunoSEQ plates. Repertoires were generated with immunoSEQ multiplex PCR, while TCRdb's copy carries only in-frame clones and drops some. The sample contains 2 million to 2.5 million clones, 80% to 95% of which appear only once. Trimming pared 3 bases from V and 7 bases from J, leaving 7 bases between. This CDR3 comprises 12 residues. Germline V gene data show CDR1 as LNHDA and CDR2 as SQIVND (reference sequence).

The chain links TRBV19 to TRBJ1-5; tentatively, D is TRBD1 (5 bases). The material sequenced was naive CD4+ T cells from PBMCs. The subset: CD45RA+ positively selected. The sequence was obtained from a man between 18 and 29 years old in good health. Some clones in this sample may be carry-over from other donors' samples. CDR3 region: CASSMRGQPQHF. The CDR3 bases are TGTGCCAGTAGTATGAGGGGACAGCCCCAGCATTTT. Drawing the rest from reference TRBV19 and TRBJ1-5, the complete variable domain is DGGITQSPKYLFRKEGQNVTLSCEQNLNHDAMYWYRQDPGQGLRLIYYSQIVNDFQKGDIAEGYSVSREKKESFPLTVTSAQKNPTAFYLCASSMRGQPQHFGDGTRLSIL.